A single sample is the source of the 32 T cell receptor beta chains below, sequenced in a study of blood T cell repertoires in COVID-19. The method was immunoSEQ multiplex PCR; TCRdb's version includes in-frame clones alone and lacks a portion of them. Among about 74,000 clones listed, about 82% were seen once. Material for sequencing was peripheral blood. The receptors come from a man between 50 and 59 years old with acute or convalescent COVID-19.

This clone was seen a single time. This chain uses TRBV2 with TRBJ2-7, with 7 bases identical to TRBD2. The germline V gene has CDR1 SNHLY and CDR2 FYNNEI. This CDR3 is built from 15 residues. The V gene end was trimmed by 3 bases and the J gene end by 6 bases; junction bases not matched to a gene: 11. The CDR3 bases are TGTGCCAGCAGTGAGGGGACGGGGGGTCTCGCCGAGCAGTACGTC. Residues: CASSEGTGGLAEQYV.

The chain employs TRBV7-8 and TRBJ2-7, with a possible D match to TRBD2 (5 bases). Trimming left V 1 base short and J 6 bases short, with 22 bases between. This CDR3 contains 17 residues. Germline V gives CDR1 SGHVS, CDR2 FQNEAQ. The CDR3 sequence: CASSLGVPGSFEGEQYV. The CDR3 bases are TGTGCCAGCAGCTTAGGGGTCCCGGGGTCCTTCGAGGGCGAGCAGTACGTC.

This clone was counted only a few times. CDR3 nucleotide sequence: TGTGCCAGCAGCGTCACGGGGGGACTTTCCGGGGAGCTGTTTTTT. Protein product: CASSVTGGLSGELFF. The chain links TRBV9 to TRBJ2-2; 7 bases align to TRBD2. Germline values: CDR1 SGDLS, CDR2 YYNGEE. The CDR3 contains 15 residues. J was trimmed by 6 bases and V by 2 bases; bases with no gene match: 7.

J is TRBJ2-5 and V is TRBV3-1 (or the pseudogene TRBV3-2), with 9 bases matching TRBD2. The CDR3 has 14 residues. The V gene's germline CDR1 is LGHDT and CDR2 YNNKEL (reference sequence). J was trimmed by 2 bases and V by 5 bases; bases with no gene match: 3. CDR3 DNA: TGTGCCAGCAGCGAAGCGGGGGGTCAAGAGACCCAGTACTTC. It translates to CASSEAGGQETQYF.

This chain connects TRBV2 to TRBJ1-2; no clear D gene. The V gene's germline CDR1 is SNHLY and CDR2 FYNNEI. CDR3 length equals 15 residues. The V gene lost 3 bases and the J gene lost 0 bases, with 11 bases spanning the gap. The CDR3 region has the DNA TGTGCCAGCAGTGACAGGTCTCCTACTAACTATGGCTACACCTTC. Its translation: CASSDRSPTNYGYTF.

The chain links TRBV20-1 to TRBJ1-2, with a possible D match to TRBD1 (6 bases). This CDR3 has 13 amino acids. Germline V gene sequence: CDR1 DFQATT, CDR2 SNEGSKA (reference sequence). The germline V and J ends were trimmed by 3 bases and 5 bases, with 13 bases remaining between them. The CDR3 reads CSASAGVGYGYTF. In DNA, the CDR3 is TGCAGTGCTAGTGCAGGGGTGGGTTATGGCTACACCTTC.

The V gene is TRBV11-2, the J gene TRBJ2-3, with 9 bases fitting TRBD2. This CDR3 has 15 residues. Germline V lookup: CDR1 SGHAT, CDR2 FQNNGV. Germline trimming cut 6 bases from V and 1 base from J; bases unmatched to any gene: 5. This CDR3 is CASSALAGRTDTQYF. For the CDR3, the DNA is TGTGCCAGCAGTGCACTAGCGGGTCGCACAGATACGCAGTATTTT.

The chain links TRBV7-9 to TRBJ1-2, with 7 bases identical to TRBD1. CDR1 and CDR2 from the germline V gene are SEHNR and FQNEAQ (reference sequence). V was clipped by 1 base and J by 2 bases; unmatched bases: 7. The CDR3 loop spans 16 amino acids. In DNA form, the CDR3 reads TGTGCCAGCAGCTTAGGACAGGGCAGGGGGAACTATGGCTACACCTTC. Translation: CASSLGQGRGNYGYTF.

The rearrangement uses TRBV2 and TRBJ2-5, with D tentatively TRBD2 (7 bases). V was clipped by 3 bases and J by 5 bases, with 16 bases between them. Germline V CDR1 and CDR2: SNHLY, FYNNEI. There are 15 residues in the CDR3. Written as DNA, the CDR3 is TGTGCCAGCAGTGAGGGCGGGGGCGGAGCTGAGACCCAGTACTTC. Its protein product is CASSEGGGGAETQYF.

This clone was recorded a few times. J is TRBJ2-7 and V is TRBV7-6, with TRBD1 matching over 8 bases. There are 15 residues in the CDR3. Germline CDR1 is SGHVS and CDR2 is FNYEAQ. The V gene end was trimmed by 5 bases and the J gene end by 0 bases; junction bases not matched to a gene: 6. The CDR3, as DNA: TGTGCCAGCAGCCGAGGACAGGGTGACTCCTACGAGCAGTACTTC. Amino acid sequence: CASSRGQGDSYEQYF.

This clone was observed a single time. V usage is TRBV9 and J usage is TRBJ2-3; 10 nucleotides line up with TRBD2. V shed 3 bases and J 2 bases; nucleotides not matched to a gene: 6. The germline gives CDR1 SGDLS, CDR2 YYNGEE. This CDR3 has 16 amino acids. CDR3 amino acids: CASSASGGAITDTQYF. CDR3 in DNA: TGTGCCAGCAGCGCAAGCGGGGGGGCCATCACAGATACGCAGTATTTT. The full variable domain, rest sourced from reference TRBV9 and TRBJ2-3, is DSGVTQTPKHLITATGQRVTLRCSPRSGDLSVYWYQQSLDQGLQFLIQYYNGEERAKGNILERFSAQQFPDLHSELNLSSLELGDSALYFCASSASGGAITDTQYFGPGTRLTVL.

This chain connects TRBV3-1 (or the pseudogene TRBV3-2) to TRBJ2-7; the D gene is possibly TRBD1 (6 bases). CDR3 length: 15 amino acids. The V gene's germline CDR1 is LGHDT and CDR2 YNNKEL (reference sequence). With 2 bases removed from V and 0 bases from J, the gap between germline ends came to 11 bases. Written as DNA, the CDR3 is TGTGCCAGCAGCCAATCTCCGGGACACTCCTACGAGCAGTACGTC. The encoded protein is CASSQSPGHSYEQYV.

Only a few counts were recorded for this clone. The V gene is TRBV2, the J gene TRBJ1-2; D remains unclear. The V end was cut by 6 bases, the J end by 2 bases, with 16 bases between. The length of the CDR3 is 15 residues. Germline assignment: CDR1 SNHLY and CDR2 FYNNEI. In nucleotides, the CDR3 is TGTGCCAGCAGGGAGATTCGACGGGAAAACTATGGCTACACCTTC. Translating it yields CASREIRRENYGYTF. Drawing the rest from reference TRBV2 and TRBJ1-2, the complete variable domain is EPEVTQTPSHQVTQMGQEVILRCVPISNHLYFYWYRQILGQKVEFLVSFYNNEISEKSEIFDDQFSVERPDGSNFTLKIRSTKLEDSAMYFCASREIRRENYGYTFGSGTRLTVV.

V is TRBV5-1 and J is TRBJ2-2; 7 bases are shared with TRBD2. This CDR3 has 14 residues. After removal of 4 bases from V and 2 bases from J, the junction contained 2 bases not matched to a gene. Germline V gives CDR1 SGHRS, CDR2 YFSETQ. The CDR3 spells CASSAGVNTGELFF. In DNA form, the CDR3 reads TGCGCCAGCAGCGCGGGAGTCAACACCGGGGAGCTGTTTTTT.

The rearrangement links TRBV2 to TRBJ1-2; the D gene is possibly TRBD1 (6 bases). This CDR3 region has 14 residues. The V end lost 6 bases, the J end lost 3 bases, and 14 bases lay between the germline ends. Germline assignment: CDR1 SNHLY and CDR2 FYNNEI. DNA for the CDR3: TGTGCCAGCAGCGACTACAGGGAAGACTATGGCTACACCTTC. It translates to CASSDYREDYGYTF.

This clone was recorded a few times. This CDR3 reads CASSLDSDPSYEQYF. CDR3 DNA sequence: TGTGCCAGCAGCTTAGACAGTGATCCCTCCTACGAGCAGTACTTC. The chain employs TRBV11-2 and TRBJ2-7; D gene unclear. Trimming took off 0 bases at V and 0 bases at J, with 9 bases between the two ends. The CDR3 length is 15 residues. The germline V gene has CDR1 SGHAT and CDR2 FQNNGV.

The chain recombines TRBV3-1 (or the pseudogene TRBV3-2) with TRBJ1-1; TRBD1 aligns across 8 bases. CDR3 length: 13 amino acids. The germline V gene encodes CDR1 LGHDT and CDR2 YNNKEL (reference sequence). The trim removed 4 bases at V and 8 bases at J, leaving 6 bases unmatched. CDR3 DNA: TGTGCCAGCAGCCTTGGACAGGGCGGGGAAGCTTTCTTT. It is translated as CASSLGQGGEAFF.

This clone was seen once. V is TRBV9 and J is TRBJ2-3; TRBD2 matches 7 bases. The CDR3 runs 15 residues. Germline values: CDR1 SGDLS, CDR2 YYNGEE. The ends lost 4 bases at V and 6 bases at J; junction bases unmatched: 11. The CDR3 DNA sequence: TGTGCCAGCAGCATAGGACTAGTGGCGGGTGATACGCAGTATTTT. This encodes CASSIGLVAGDTQYF.

The chain is built from TRBV7-3 and TRBJ2-3, with D perhaps TRBD2 (6 bases). In germline, CDR1 is SGHTA, CDR2 FQGTGA. The CDR3 totals 14 residues. V lost 5 bases and J lost 6, with 15 bases in between. The DNA of the CDR3 is TGTGCCAGCAGCGTCGGGGAGGCCTGGGATACGCAGTATTTT. The encoded protein is CASSVGEAWDTQYF. The variable domain in full, completed from reference TRBV7-3 and TRBJ2-3, reads GAGVSQTPSNKVTEKGKYVELRCDPISGHTALYWYRQSLGQGPEFLIYFQGTGAADDSGLPNDRFFAVRPEGSVSTLKIQRTERGDSAVYLCASSVGEAWDTQYFGPGTRLTVL.

This clone has just a few counts. CDR3 amino acids: CASSYSAKGQQEQYF. Written as DNA, the CDR3 is TGTGCCAGCAGTTACTCGGCGAAGGGGCAACAGGAGCAGTACTTC. This chain links TRBV6-5 with TRBJ2-7; weak D call: TRBD1 (5 bases). Trimming pared 0 bases from V and 7 bases from J, leaving 16 bases between. Germline V gene sequence: CDR1 MNHEY, CDR2 SVGAGI. The CDR3 contains 15 residues.

This clone occurred once. The chain employs TRBV28 and TRBJ2-1, with D perhaps TRBD2 (5 bases). Germline lookup yields CDR1 MDHEN and CDR2 SYDVKM. The CDR3 consists of 15 residues. Trimming left V 6 bases short and J 5 bases short, with 17 bases between. The CDR3 DNA reads TGTGCCAGCAGAATAACGGGAACCACTAACAATGAGCAGTTCTTC. Translation: CASRITGTTNNEQFF.

The table lists this clone with a few counts. The chain uses TRBV11-2 and TRBJ2-2; the D gene is possibly TRBD2 (6 bases). This CDR3 has 14 residues. V lost 8 bases to trimming and J lost 1 base, with 11 bases between them. Germline CDR1 and CDR2: SGHAT and FQNNGV. The CDR3 reads CASGRRGNTGELFF. CDR3 DNA: TGTGCCAGCGGCAGGCGGGGGAACACCGGGGAGCTGTTTTTT.

V is TRBV7-9 and J is TRBJ2-7; 9 bases fit TRBD1. The CDR3 is 15 amino acids. The ends lost 8 bases at V and 5 bases at J; junction bases unmatched: 13. Per germline, CDR1 SEHNR and CDR2 FQNEAQ (reference sequence). CDR3 amino acids: CASQITGTGSDEQYF. In nucleotides, the CDR3 is TGTGCCAGCCAGATAACCGGGACAGGGTCCGACGAGCAGTACTTC.

This clone was observed a handful of times. The J gene is TRBJ2-1, the V gene TRBV27; 7 bases match TRBD1. This CDR3 is 14 amino acids long. Trimming removed 1 base from V and 7 bases from J; junction bases left unmatched: 4. Germline values: CDR1 MNHEY, CDR2 SMNVEV (reference sequence). CDR3 sequence: CASSLYRGSNEQFF. CDR3 bases: TGTGCCAGCAGTTTATACAGGGGATCAAATGAGCAGTTCTTC.

CDR3 sequence (DNA): TGCAGCGTTGAATCCTTACTAGCGGGGCTATACAATGAGCAGTTCTTC. It specifies CSVESLLAGLYNEQFF. J is TRBJ2-1 and V is TRBV29-1; 10 bases match TRBD2. This CDR3 has 16 amino acids. V was pared by 2 bases and J by 4 bases, with 8 bases of the junction left unmatched. Germline-derived CDR1 and CDR2 are SQVTM and ANQGSEA.

The genes are TRBV5-4 and TRBJ2-1, with 8 bases lining up with TRBD1. This CDR3 contains 16 residues. Germline CDR1 SGHNT, CDR2 YYREEE (reference sequence). The J segment lost 5 bases and the V segment lost 0 bases, leaving 7 bases of the junction unmatched. CDR3 sequence reads: CASSLAPRTGNNEQFF. The CDR3 nucleotides are TGTGCCAGCAGCTTGGCCCCACGGACAGGGAACAATGAGCAGTTCTTC. Full variable domain (missing parts from reference TRBV5-4 and TRBJ2-1): ETGVTQSPTHLIKTRGQQVTLRCSSQSGHNTVSWYQQALGQGPQFIFQYYREEENGRGNFPPRFSGLQFPNYSSELNVNALELDDSALYLCASSLAPRTGNNEQFFGPGTRLTVL.

The chain combines TRBV5-8 with TRBJ1-2; 10 bases agree with TRBD1. J was trimmed by 13 bases and V by 1 base; bases with no gene match: 7. This CDR3 region has 13 residues. The germline CDR1 and CDR2 sequences are SGHTS and YDEGEE. Here the CDR3 DNA reads TGTGCCAGCAGCTTGAAGCCGGGACAGGGGCCCACCTTC. Protein: CASSLKPGQGPTF. The full variable domain, in which reference TRBV5-8 and TRBJ1-2 provide the parts outside the CDR3, is EAGVTQSPTHLIKTRGQQATLRCSPISGHTSVYWYQQALGLGLQFLLWYDEGEERNRGNFPPRFSGRQFPNYSSELNVNALELEDSALYLCASSLKPGQGPTFGSGTRLTVV.

This clone appeared once. The chain carries TRBV10-3 and TRBJ1-6; D possibly corresponds to TRBD1 (6 bases). Germline loops: CDR1 ENHRY, CDR2 SYGVKD. The V gene lost 2 bases and the J gene lost 14 bases, with 13 bases spanning the gap. The CDR3 loop spans 13 amino acids. Here the CDR3 reads CAISENREGSLHF. CDR3 sequence (DNA): TGTGCCATCAGTGAGAACAGGGAAGGATCCCTCCACTTT.

The V and J genes are TRBV4-1 and TRBJ2-5; no reliable D call. Germline CDR1 reads MGHRA; CDR2 reads YSYEKL. This CDR3 contains 15 residues. V dropped 3 bases and J dropped 3 bases, with 14 bases sitting between them. CDR3 in DNA: TGCGCCAGCAGCCAGGAACCGCTAGGCGAAGAGACCCAGTACTTC. Protein product: CASSQEPLGEETQYF.

On this clone itself: Other nucleotide sequences from this sample produce the same CDR3. The chain couples TRBV27 to TRBJ2-7; D is possibly TRBD2 (5 bases). CDR1 MNHEY and CDR2 SMNVEV come from the germline V gene (reference sequence). This CDR3 comprises 12 residues. Trimming left V 4 bases short and J 5 bases short, with 9 bases between. The CDR3 coding sequence is TGTGCCAGCAGTTCGGGGTTCCACGAGCAGTACTTC. This encodes CASSSGFHEQYF.

The chain combines TRBV6-5 with TRBJ2-1; the match to TRBD2 covers 7 bases. The length of the CDR3 is 12 residues. Losses at the gene ends were 5 bases for V and 8 bases for J; bases not matched to a gene: 3. Germline lookup yields CDR1 MNHEY and CDR2 SVGAGI. This CDR3 reads CASSMGGDEQFF. DNA for the CDR3: TGTGCCAGCAGTATGGGAGGGGATGAGCAGTTCTTC.

The V gene is TRBV19, the J gene TRBJ2-4, with 7 positions matching TRBD2. V lost 5 bases and J lost 0; bases outside the gene matches: 7. CDR1 and CDR2 (germline): LNHDA, SQIVND (reference sequence). The CDR3 has 16 residues. CDR3 nucleotide sequence: TGTGCCAGTAGTTGGGAGCGGGGTCTAGCCAAAAACATTCAGTACTTC. As protein: CASSWERGLAKNIQYF.